Shown below are 20 T cell receptor beta chains from a single sample sequenced in a study of PD-1 blockade in mismatch repair-deficient tumors. The method was immunoSEQ multiplex PCR; TCRdb's version includes in-frame clones alone and lacks a portion of them. In the table there are about 25,000 clones, around 84% of which are singletons. The specimen was PBMCs, collected before pembrolizumab treatment. The receptors originated from an adult with mismatch repair-deficient cancer.

The sample holds a few counts of this clone. The chain couples TRBV27 to TRBJ2-7, with D perhaps TRBD2 (7 bases). The CDR3 loop spans 11 amino acids. Germline CDR1 and CDR2: MNHEY and SMNVEV (reference sequence). V dropped 7 bases and J dropped 6 bases, with 10 bases sitting between them. The CDR3: CASKGGFEQYF. The CDR3 DNA follows: TGTGCCAGCAAGGGGGGGTTCGAGCAGTACTTC.

V and J are TRBV5-1 and TRBJ2-4, with D perhaps TRBD1 (5 bases). The CDR3 is 15 amino acids. V was shortened by 0 bases and J by 6 bases, with 13 bases between the two germline ends. The germline gives CDR1 SGHRS, CDR2 YFSETQ. CDR3 protein: CASSLASLGLNIQYF. The CDR3 region has the DNA TGCGCCAGCAGCTTGGCCTCTTTGGGGCTAAACATTCAGTACTTC.

This chain connects TRBV27 to TRBJ2-3; 10 nucleotides line up with TRBD2. Germline CDR1 reads MNHEY; CDR2 reads SMNVEV (reference sequence). The CDR3 totals 14 residues. V lost 6 bases to trimming and J lost 9 bases; unmatched junction nucleotides: 9. The CDR3 sequence: CASRRAGGPGTQYF. The CDR3 nucleotides read TGTGCCAGCAGGCGAGCGGGAGGGCCGGGGACGCAGTATTTT.

This clone has a handful of counts. CDR3 residues: CASSLPGGYSYEQYF. CDR3 nucleotides: TGTGCCAGCAGCTTACCGGGGGGGTACTCCTACGAGCAGTACTTC. This chain connects TRBV5-5 to TRBJ2-7, with TRBD2 matching over 8 bases. This CDR3 contains 15 residues. CDR1 is SGHKS, CDR2 YYEKEE, per germline (reference sequence). The ends lost 2 bases at V and 0 bases at J; junction bases unmatched: 4.

This chain uses TRBV6-6 with TRBJ2-1, with D tentatively TRBD2 (7 bases). CDR1 and CDR2 (germline): MNHNY, SVGAGI (reference sequence). The germline V and J ends were trimmed by 6 bases and 7 bases, with 16 bases remaining between them. The CDR3 is made up of 14 amino acids. CDR3 sequence: CASSRGGPRNEQFF. The CDR3 DNA follows: TGTGCCAGCAGCAGGGGAGGGCCGCGAAATGAGCAGTTCTTC.

The rearrangement links TRBV6-5 to TRBJ1-1; D is ambiguous. The length of the CDR3 is 13 residues. Trimming stripped 4 bases from V and 8 bases from J, with 14 bases between. Germline CDR1 MNHEY, CDR2 SVGAGI. The DNA for the CDR3 is TGTGCCAGCAGTTTTGGCAGGTCGACGGAAGCTTTCTTT. Translating gives CASSFGRSTEAFF.

As for this clone: Given a much more abundant clone one base away, this may be a read error. V is TRBV5-4 and J is TRBJ1-5; 7 bases align to TRBD1. The CDR3 extends over 15 amino acids. The germline gives CDR1 SGHNT, CDR2 YYREEE (reference sequence). The junction had 4 bases not matched to a gene; V was cut back by 0 bases and J by 4 bases. The CDR3 loop reads CASSLGGGINQPQHF. CDR3 in DNA: TGTGCCAGCAGCTTGGGAGGGGGCATTAATCAGCCCCAGCATTTT.

The genes are TRBV15 and TRBJ2-7; maybe TRBD2 (5 bases). V was clipped by 0 bases and J by 6 bases, with 15 bases between them. Germline values: CDR1 LNHNV, CDR2 YYDKDF (reference sequence). The length of the CDR3 is 15 residues. The CDR3 sequence: CATSRDRTAPSEQYF. CDR3 DNA sequence: TGTGCCACCAGCAGAGATCGGACTGCCCCCTCCGAGCAGTACTTC.

CDR3 loop: CASSSSVRETQYF. CDR3 in DNA: TGTGCCAGCAGCTCTAGCGTTCGGGAGACCCAGTACTTC. This chain uses TRBV6-1 with TRBJ2-5, with D possibly TRBD2 on 6 matching bases. Per the germline V gene, CDR1 is MNHNS and CDR2 is SASEGT. This CDR3 has 13 amino acids. The V end lost 6 bases, the J end lost 5 bases, and 13 bases lay between the germline ends.

The chain employs TRBV19 and TRBJ1-5; 9 bases fit TRBD1. The CDR3 is made up of 15 amino acids. CDR1 and CDR2 (germline): LNHDA, SQIVND (reference sequence). Unmatched junction bases numbered 6, after V lost 6 bases and J lost 3 bases. The CDR3 nucleotides read TGTGCCAGTAGAAGGACAGGGGTAGTCAATCAGCCCCAGCATTTT. This gives the protein CASRRTGVVNQPQHF.

This clone was recorded once. This chain joins TRBV15 and TRBJ2-5; the D gene is possibly TRBD1 (5 bases). CDR1 is LNHNV and CDR2 is YYDKDF in the germline V gene (reference sequence). Trimming removed 0 bases at V and 3 bases at J, with 8 bases between. CDR3 length equals 14 residues. The CDR3 DNA is TGTGCCACCAGCAGAGATCTAGGGGAAGAGACCCAGTACTTC. Amino acid sequence: CATSRDLGEETQYF.

The chain carries TRBV19 and TRBJ2-6; 8 bases are a match to TRBD1. The CDR3 totals 15 residues. Germline V gene lookup returns CDR1 LNHDA and CDR2 SQIVND (reference sequence). With V trimmed by 4 bases and J by 4 bases, 3 bases remained unmatched. CDR3 DNA sequence: TGTGCCAGTAGTACCAGGGGGCCAGGGGCCAACGTCCTGACTTTC. This encodes CASSTRGPGANVLTF.

The chain carries TRBV4-1 and TRBJ2-7; 10 bases agree with TRBD1. Looked up from germline, CDR1 is MGHRA and CDR2 is YSYEKL. The CDR3 spans 16 residues. The V and J ends lost 1 base and 6 bases, in that order; junction bases with no gene match: 9. The CDR3 spells CASSQGPGTGVPEQYF. The CDR3 nucleotides read TGCGCCAGCAGCCAAGGCCCCGGGACAGGGGTACCCGAGCAGTACTTC.

The CDR3 loop reads CASSSPWDKLSGANVLTF. The CDR3 region has the DNA TGTGCCAGCAGCAGCCCCTGGGACAAACTCTCTGGGGCCAACGTCCTGACTTTC. The rearrangement links TRBV28 to TRBJ2-6; D possibly corresponds to TRBD1 (6 bases). This CDR3 comprises 18 residues. The germline V and J ends were trimmed by 6 bases and 0 bases, with 18 bases remaining between them. CDR1 is MDHEN and CDR2 is SYDVKM in the germline V gene.

This clone has a single count. The rearrangement links TRBV5-4 to TRBJ1-6, with 9 bases lining up with TRBD1. CDR1 is SGHNT and CDR2 is YYREEE in the germline V gene (reference sequence). Germline trimming cut 4 bases from V and 8 bases from J; bases unmatched to any gene: 10. CDR3 length: 16 amino acids. CDR3: CASSTPGTGRDSPLHF. The CDR3 DNA is TGTGCCAGCAGCACGCCAGGGACAGGGCGAGATTCACCCCTCCACTTT.

The CDR3 DNA reads as TGTGCCTGGAGTACGGGGTCAGATACGCAGTATTTT. Amino acids: CAWSTGSDTQYF. The chain is built from TRBV30 and TRBJ2-3; perhaps TRBD2 as D (5 bases). The CDR3 spans 12 residues. From germline, CDR1 is GTSNPN and CDR2 SVGIG (reference sequence). Trimming stripped 2 bases from V and 4 bases from J, with 7 bases between.

The table lists this clone with a few counts. The gene calls are TRBV18 and TRBJ2-7, with 7 bases identical to TRBD1. V trimming: 3 bases; J trimming: 1 base; junction bases outside the gene matches: 6. The CDR3 has 15 amino acids. The germline V gene has CDR1 KGHSH and CDR2 LQKENI. CDR3 residues: CASSPQGQRSYEQYF. The CDR3 region has the DNA TGTGCCAGCTCACCTCAGGGACAGCGTTCCTACGAGCAGTACTTC.

The CDR3 region is CASSMGQGPDTQYF. For the CDR3, the DNA is TGTGCCAGTAGTATGGGACAGGGGCCCGATACGCAGTATTTT. This chain links TRBV19 with TRBJ2-3; 10 bases match TRBD1. After removal of 3 bases from V and 6 bases from J, the junction contained 3 bases not matched to a gene. CDR1 and CDR2 from the germline V gene are LNHDA and SQIVND (reference sequence). This CDR3 has 14 residues.

The rearrangement joins TRBV15 to TRBJ2-1; D possibly corresponds to TRBD2 (6 bases). The ends were cut back, 1 base at V and 0 bases at J, with 10 bases in the middle. CDR1 and CDR2 from the germline V gene are LNHNV and YYDKDF (reference sequence). CDR3 length equals 16 residues. This chain's CDR3 is CATSRGLGSSYNEQFF. The CDR3 DNA follows: TGTGCCACCAGCAGAGGACTAGGCAGCTCCTACAATGAGCAGTTCTTC.

This clone was seen just once. The rearrangement uses TRBV5-1 and TRBJ2-7; unclear D gene. The CDR3 totals 13 residues. With 2 bases removed from V and 0 bases from J, the gap between germline ends came to 6 bases. CDR1 SGHRS and CDR2 YFSETQ come from the germline V gene. The CDR3: CASSLAASYEQYF. The CDR3 nucleotides read TGCGCCAGCAGCTTAGCCGCCTCCTACGAGCAGTACTTC.